The clone carrying this TCR beta chain has more than one count but fewer than ten. Its antigen is still unknown. The data belong to a study of beta chain features in type 1 diabetes. Study findings and constraints: For Type 1 diabetes patients, all four CD4+ subsets carried TCRB CDR3s that were moderately but significantly shorter.

Germline V lookup: CDR1 SGDLS, CDR2 YYNGEE. This CDR3 spans 16 amino acids. Trimming took off 3 bases at V and 8 bases at J, with 20 bases between the two ends. Heparinised blood was drawn once per donor, averaging around 120 mL. Sorting of CD4+ naive, central memory, regulatory and stem cell-like memory cells was performed via CD45RO/CCR7/CD25/CD127/CD95/CD27. Expressed TCRB transcripts got sequenced, as all isolated RNA was reverse transcribed. Sequencing was performed with immunoSEQ multiplex PCR; in TCRdb, only in-frame clones are kept and a portion is missing. This table has more than 250,000 clones, approximately 24% appearing once.

The specimen was naive CD4+ T cells from blood. The clonotype originates from a woman in her thirties with type 1 diabetes. The V and J genes are TRBV9 and TRBJ1-4; the D is unclear. DNA for the CDR3: TGTGCCAGCAGCGCCGGTCATCGAGGGATCGGCGAAAAACTGTTTTTT. It is translated as CASSAGHRGIGEKLFF.